A selection of T cell receptor beta chains follows, all from one sample in a study of lymphopenia after photon versus proton radiotherapy. This table comes from immunoSEQ multiplex PCR, and its TCRdb copy is limited to in-frame clones, with some not included. This sample has 35,000 to 45,000 clones, with under 85% found just once. This specimen was peripheral blood, taken from a patient treated with proton-based radiotherapy. These receptors were collected from a woman aged 70 to 79 with pancreatic cancer. CDR3s include the opening cysteine and the closing phenylalanine or tryptophan. D genes are given only for firm matches. The size entry is marked missing in some rows and otherwise reads once, few, many or a size class.

length: 15
V: TRBV2
D: TRBD1
J: TRBJ2-2
size: .
CDR3: CASSAGQANTGELFF
DNA: TGTGCCAGCAGCGCCGGACAGGCCAACACCGGGGAGCTGTTTTTT

length: 17
V: TRBV29-1
D: .
J: TRBJ2-7
size: few
CDR3: CSVEIVQEVGTTYEQYF
DNA: TGCAGCGTTGAAATTGTCCAAGAAGTAGGCACCACCTACGAGCAGTACTTC

length: 13
V: TRBV7-9
D: .
J: TRBJ1-2
size: .
CDR3: CASSLETGSGYTF
DNA: TGTGCCAGCAGCTTAGAGACAGGATCTGGCTACACCTTC

length: 14
V: TRBV30
D: TRBD1
J: TRBJ1-2
size: once
CDR3: CAWTRDRGGYGYTF
DNA: TGTGCCTGGACAAGGGACAGGGGGGGCTATGGCTACACCTTC

length: 16
V: TRBV5-6
D: .
J: TRBJ1-1
size: few
CDR3: CASSLFSSRGDTEAFF
DNA: TGTGCCAGCAGCTTGTTTAGCTCCAGGGGAGACACTGAAGCTTTCTTT

length: 13
V: TRBV6-1
D: .
J: TRBJ1-3
size: .
CDR3: CASRFLSGNTIYF
DNA: TGTGCATCAAGGTTCCTCTCTGGAAACACCATATATTTT

length: 15
V: TRBV7-6
D: TRBD1
J: TRBJ2-5
size: few
CDR3: CASSPRRQGLETQYF
DNA: TGTGCCAGCAGCCCCCGGCGACAGGGGTTAGAGACCCAGTACTTC

length: 15
V: TRBV7-2
D: TRBD2
J: TRBJ2-7
size: .
CDR3: CASSATSGGLYEQYF
DNA: TGTGCCAGCAGCGCTACTAGCGGGGGCCTCTACGAGCAGTACTTC

length: 19
V: TRBV28
D: TRBD1
J: TRBJ1-4
size: .
CDR3: CASSSLGQAEVSTNEKLFF
DNA: TGTGCCAGCAGTTCGCTGGGACAGGCGGAGGTTTCCACTAATGAAAAACTGTTTTTT

length: 14
V: TRBV27
D: .
J: TRBJ1-1
size: .
CDR3: CASSFSAMNTEAFF
DNA: TGTGCCAGCAGTTTTTCGGCCATGAACACTGAAGCTTTCTTT

length: 15
V: TRBV15
D: .
J: TRBJ2-1
size: .
CDR3: CATSVSDRPVPSEFF
DNA: TGTGCCACCAGCGTGAGTGACAGGCCCGTTCCGTCGGAGTTCTTC

length: 14
V: TRBV28
D: TRBD2
J: TRBJ2-7
size: few
CDR3: CASSLAGAPLEQYF
DNA: TGTGCCAGCAGTTTAGCGGGAGCACCCCTCGAGCAGTACTTC

length: 12
V: TRBV7-2
D: .
J: TRBJ2-3
size: once
CDR3: CASSGAGDTQYF
DNA: TGTGCCAGCAGCGGGGCCGGAGATACGCAGTATTTT

length: 12
V: TRBV7-8
D: .
J: TRBJ2-7
size: .
CDR3: CASRGVSYEQYF
DNA: TGTGCCAGCAGAGGTGTGTCCTACGAGCAGTACTTC

length: 15
V: TRBV28
D: .
J: TRBJ1-4
size: .
CDR3: CASSFQGGRSEKLFF
DNA: TGTGCCAGCAGTTTTCAGGGCGGGCGATCTGAAAAACTGTTTTTT

length: 17
V: TRBV7-9
D: TRBD1
J: TRBJ2-7
size: few
CDR3: CASSLLAGQGFPYEQYF
DNA: TGTGCCAGCAGCCTCTTAGCGGGACAGGGGTTTCCCTACGAGCAGTACTTC

length: 15
V: TRBV6-1
D: TRBD2
J: TRBJ2-7
size: .
CDR3: CASSKWASGDYEQYF
DNA: TGTGCCAGCAGTAAATGGGCTAGCGGGGATTACGAGCAGTACTTC

length: 16
V: TRBV19
D: .
J: TRBJ2-5
size: .
CDR3: CASSIITTGRQETQYF
DNA: TGTGCCAGTAGTATAATCACTACGGGGCGCCAAGAGACCCAGTACTTC

length: 16
V: TRBV5-1
D: TRBD1
J: TRBJ1-5
size: .
CDR3: CASSLAGGGLNQPQHF
DNA: TGCGCCAGCAGCTTGGCGGGAGGGGGCCTCAATCAGCCCCAGCATTTT

length: 12
V: TRBV6-5
D: .
J: TRBJ1-1
size: .
CDR3: CASSPRNTEAFF
DNA: TGTGCCAGCAGCCCTAGGAACACTGAAGCTTTCTTT

length: 16
V: TRBV6-5
D: .
J: TRBJ2-3
size: .
CDR3: CASSYGGAASTDTQYF
DNA: TGTGCCAGCAGTTACGGAGGCGCGGCCAGCACAGATACGCAGTATTTT

length: 14
V: TRBV7-7
D: TRBD1
J: TRBJ2-5
size: .
CDR3: CASSTGVSGETQYF
DNA: TGTGCTAGCAGTACAGGGGTGTCGGGAGAGACCCAGTACTTC

length: 16
V: TRBV10-3
D: TRBD2
J: TRBJ2-1
size: .
CDR3: CAISESLAGTNNEQFF
DNA: TGTGCCATCAGTGAGTCACTAGCGGGAACAAACAATGAGCAGTTCTTC

length: 15
V: TRBV28
D: TRBD2
J: TRBJ2-1
size: few
CDR3: CASTPTSGSHNEQFF
DNA: TGTGCCAGCACCCCAACTAGCGGGAGTCACAATGAGCAGTTCTTC

length: 14
V: TRBV14
D: .
J: TRBJ2-2
size: .
CDR3: CASSHPTLTGELFF
DNA: TGTGCCAGCAGCCATCCGACCCTAACCGGGGAGCTGTTTTTT

length: 14
V: TRBV4-3
D: .
J: TRBJ2-7
size: .
CDR3: CASSQGSGIPKQYF
DNA: TGCGCCAGCAGCCAAGGGTCCGGGATCCCCAAGCAGTACTTC

length: 14
V: TRBV6-5
D: .
J: TRBJ2-3
size: .
CDR3: CASTPSLGTDTQYF
DNA: TGTGCCAGCACCCCCAGTCTGGGCACAGATACGCAGTATTTT

length: 15
V: TRBV7-6
D: .
J: TRBJ1-1
size: .
CDR3: CASSDMGGLHTEAFF
DNA: TGTGCCAGCAGCGACATGGGGGGGCTCCACACTGAAGCTTTCTTT

length: 15
V: TRBV29-1
D: TRBD2
J: TRBJ2-1
size: .
CDR3: CSVVASGSSYNEQFF
DNA: TGCAGCGTTGTGGCTAGCGGGAGCTCCTACAATGAGCAGTTCTTC

length: 16
V: TRBV19
D: TRBD1
J: TRBJ1-1
size: .
CDR3: CASSAGGMLMNTEAFF
DNA: TGTGCCAGTAGTGCAGGGGGCATGTTAATGAACACTGAAGCTTTCTTT

length: 13
V: TRBV5-4
D: .
J: TRBJ1-2
size: .
CDR3: CAVGEGANYGYTF
DNA: TGTGCCGTGGGGGAGGGAGCGAACTATGGCTACACCTTC

length: 16
V: TRBV27
D: TRBD1
J: TRBJ2-7
size: .
CDR3: CASSFLGVQGAWEQYF
DNA: TGTGCCAGCAGCTTTCTGGGGGTGCAGGGGGCATGGGAGCAGTACTTC

length: 12
V: TRBV30
D: .
J: TRBJ2-3
size: .
CDR3: CAWSVLLDTQYF
DNA: TGTGCCTGGAGTGTACTACTGGATACGCAGTATTTT

length: 13
V: TRBV27
D: TRBD2
J: TRBJ2-7
size: once
CDR3: CASRRLADYEQYF
DNA: TGTGCCAGCAGGAGACTAGCGGACTACGAGCAGTACTTC

length: 11
V: TRBV6-6
D: .
J: TRBJ1-2
size: few
CDR3: CASSYNYGYTF
DNA: TGTGCCAGCAGTTACAACTATGGCTACACCTTC

length: 14
V: TRBV9
D: .
J: TRBJ2-2
size: .
CDR3: CASSVEQRTGELFF
DNA: TGTGCCAGCAGCGTAGAACAGAGAACCGGGGAGCTGTTTTTT

length: 16
V: TRBV12-5
D: TRBD2
J: TRBJ2-1
size: once
CDR3: CASGSGFGRAVNEQFF
DNA: TGTGCTAGTGGTTCCGGATTCGGGAGGGCCGTGAATGAGCAGTTCTTC

length: 13
V: TRBV7-7
D: .
J: TRBJ2-1
size: .
CDR3: CASGHGREDEQFF
DNA: TGTGCTAGCGGACACGGGAGAGAGGATGAGCAGTTCTTC

length: 15
V: TRBV15
D: .
J: TRBJ1-4
size: .
CDR3: CATSRDPTLNEKLFF
DNA: TGTGCCACCAGCAGAGACCCCACACTAAATGAAAAACTGTTTTTT

length: 20
V: TRBV9
D: TRBD2
J: TRBJ2-1
size: .
CDR3: CASSVAVDSLAGVGYNEQFF
DNA: TGTGCCAGCAGCGTAGCTGTGGACAGTTTAGCGGGAGTCGGGTACAATGAGCAGTTCTTC

length: 19
V: TRBV11-2
D: TRBD2
J: TRBJ2-2
size: .
CDR3: CASSGRTSGIPPRTGELFF
DNA: TGTGCCAGCAGCGGGAGGACTAGCGGGATTCCCCCACGGACCGGGGAGCTGTTTTTT

length: 14
V: TRBV28
D: .
J: TRBJ1-1
size: .
CDR3: CASTTWGTNTEAFF
DNA: TGTGCCAGCACTACATGGGGTACGAACACTGAAGCTTTCTTT

length: 14
V: TRBV15
D: .
J: TRBJ2-7
size: .
CDR3: CATSRDQGPYEQYF
DNA: TGTGCCACCAGCAGAGATCAGGGCCCCTACGAGCAGTACTTC

length: 11
V: TRBV19
D: .
J: TRBJ1-1
size: once
CDR3: CASSIDSGAFF
DNA: TGTGCCAGTAGTATAGACAGCGGAGCTTTCTTT

length: 13
V: TRBV27
D: .
J: TRBJ1-5
size: .
CDR3: CASSHGANQPQHF
DNA: TGTGCCAGCAGCCATGGGGCCAATCAGCCCCAGCATTTT

length: 17
V: TRBV21-1
D: .
J: TRBJ1-3
size: once
CDR3: CASSNSRSRICLDTIYF
DNA: TGTGCCAGCAGCAACAGTCGTTCCCGGATATGTCTGGACACCATATATTTT

length: 12
V: TRBV30
D: .
J: TRBJ1-1
size: .
CDR3: CAWSGQRTEAFF
DNA: TGTGCCTGGAGTGGACAGAGAACTGAAGCTTTCTTT

length: 14
V: TRBV18
D: .
J: TRBJ2-7
size: .
CDR3: CASSPPSSPYEQYF
DNA: TGTGCCAGCTCACCCCCTAGCAGTCCCTACGAGCAGTACTTC

length: 15
V: TRBV7-9
D: .
J: TRBJ1-2
size: few
CDR3: CASSLSRSSLNGYTF
DNA: TGTGCCAGCAGCTTGTCGCGGTCTTCTTTAAATGGCTACACCTTC

length: 14
V: TRBV15
D: .
J: TRBJ2-5
size: .
CDR3: CATSRDDQQETQYF
DNA: TGTGCCACCAGCAGAGATGACCAACAAGAGACCCAGTACTTC

length: 15
V: TRBV27
D: TRBD2
J: TRBJ2-7
size: .
CDR3: CASSLSSGRAFVQYF
DNA: TGTGCCAGCAGTTTATCTAGCGGGAGGGCCTTTGTGCAGTACTTC

length: 13
V: TRBV7-3
D: .
J: TRBJ1-1
size: .
CDR3: CASLETLNTEAFF
DNA: TGTGCCAGCCTAGAGACACTAAACACTGAAGCTTTCTTT

length: 14
V: TRBV7-8
D: .
J: TRBJ2-2
size: .
CDR3: CASSSAQTSGELFF
DNA: TGTGCCAGCAGCTCGGCTCAGACGTCCGGGGAGCTGTTTTTT

length: 16
V: TRBV5-1
D: .
J: TRBJ2-2
size: .
CDR3: CASSLQTGSNTGELFF
DNA: TGCGCCAGCAGCTTACAAACGGGATCGAACACCGGGGAGCTGTTTTTT

length: 17
V: TRBV7-9
D: .
J: TRBJ2-1
size: .
CDR3: CASSRAGVGLVDNEQFF
DNA: TGTGCCAGCAGCCGTGCGGGTGTGGGGCTAGTCGACAATGAGCAGTTCTTC

length: 14
V: TRBV5-4
D: TRBD2
J: TRBJ2-7
size: .
CDR3: CASSLTGSGYEQYF
DNA: TGTGCCAGCAGCTTAACAGGTAGCGGGTACGAGCAGTACTTC

length: 14
V: TRBV28
D: .
J: TRBJ1-2
size: .
CDR3: CASLRAGENYGYTF
DNA: TGTGCCAGCCTCCGGGCAGGGGAGAACTATGGCTACACCTTC

length: 17
V: TRBV9
D: .
J: TRBJ2-1
size: once
CDR3: CASSVGDEGVVMNEQFF
DNA: TGTGCCAGCAGCGTAGGCGACGAGGGAGTGGTAATGAATGAGCAGTTCTTC